Listed below are T cell receptor beta chains from one sample, sequenced in a study of OX40 agonist ivuxolimab in advanced cancers. Measured with immunoSEQ multiplex PCR; TCRdb has only the in-frame clones, and not every one. The sample has just over 90,000 clones, under 95% seen once. The source material was CD4+ or CD8+ T cells sorted from blood, sampled in a trial of the OX40 agonist ivuxolimab. Receptor source: an adult with an advanced solid tumor such as melanoma, head and neck, liver or kidney cancer. Each CDR3 is given with its conserved first and last residue. D genes are given only for firm matches. Expanded clones get a size class; other rows say once, few or many, or leave the size out.

clone_size	cdr3_length	v_call	d_call	j_call	cdr3_aa	cdr3_nt
NA	12	TRBV9	NA	TRBJ2-3	CASSGLTDTQYF	TGTGCCAGCAGCGGGCTTACAGATACGCAGTATTTT
NA	17	TRBV30	TRBD2	TRBJ2-1	CAWSVLKAGREGNEQFF	TGTGCCTGGAGTGTACTAAAGGCAGGGAGGGAAGGCAATGAGCAGTTCTTC
NA	13	TRBV4-1	NA	TRBJ1-4	CASSNKPGQKLFF	TGCGCCAGCAGCAACAAACCGGGTCAAAAACTGTTTTTT
NA	14	TRBV30	TRBD1	TRBJ2-3	CAWSWSGGSDTQYF	TGTGCCTGGAGTTGGTCAGGGGGCTCCGATACGCAGTATTTT
NA	12	TRBV6-5	NA	TRBJ2-5	CASSPEQETQYF	TGTGCCAGCAGTCCCGAACAAGAGACCCAGTACTTC
NA	13	TRBV19	NA	TRBJ1-1	CASSIFVNTEAFF	TGTGCCAGTAGTATCTTTGTGAACACTGAAGCTTTCTTT
NA	17	TRBV23-1	NA	TRBJ2-7	CASRLRVRSNKFYEQYF	TGCGCCAGCAGACTCAGGGTCCGTAGCAATAAATTCTACGAGCAGTACTTC
NA	11	TRBV19	NA	TRBJ2-7	CASSEGGEQYF	TGTGCCAGTAGTGAGGGCGGCGAGCAGTACTTC
NA	12	TRBV6-6	TRBD1	TRBJ2-5	CASNRGGETQYF	TGTGCCAGCAACAGGGGTGGAGAGACCCAGTACTTC
NA	13	TRBV6-6	TRBD2	TRBJ2-5	CASSYLGGETQYF	TGTGCCAGCAGTTACCTGGGAGGGGAGACCCAGTACTTC
NA	11	TRBV30	NA	TRBJ2-3	CAWGPRGTQYF	TGTGCCTGGGGCCCCCGGGGTACGCAGTATTTT
NA	13	TRBV6-6	NA	TRBJ1-5	CASSMMKGRPQHF	TGTGCCAGCAGCATGATGAAGGGCAGGCCCCAGCATTTT
NA	13	TRBV19	NA	TRBJ2-7	CATTDSWTYEQYF	TGTGCCACCACGGACAGTTGGACCTACGAGCAGTACTTC
few	15	TRBV12-5	TRBD1	TRBJ1-1	CASGLEGTGVTEAFF	TGTGCTAGTGGTTTGGAGGGGACAGGGGTGACTGAAGCTTTCTTT
NA	18	TRBV7-5	NA	TRBJ2-3	CARSLVTSGRASTDTQYF	TGTGCCAGAAGCTTAGTGACTAGCGGGAGGGCTAGCACAGATACGCAGTATTTT
NA	14	TRBV6-6	TRBD1	TRBJ1-2	CASRYRDRGYGYTF	TGTGCCAGCAGGTACCGGGACAGGGGTTATGGCTACACCTTC
NA	12	TRBV25-1	NA	TRBJ2-3	CASSEYPDTQYF	TGTGCCAGCAGTGAATACCCAGATACGCAGTATTTT
NA	14	TRBV6-5	NA	TRBJ2-1	CASSSGAGYNEQFF	TGTGCCAGCAGTTCAGGGGCAGGATACAATGAGCAGTTCTTC
NA	13	TRBV6-5	NA	TRBJ2-4	CASGPSAKNIQYF	TGTGCCAGCGGTCCCTCAGCCAAAAACATTCAGTACTTC
once	13	TRBV11-3	NA	TRBJ2-1	CASSYTLYNEQFF	TGTGCCAGCAGCTATACACTTTACAATGAGCAGTTCTTC
NA	14	TRBV5-6	TRBD1	TRBJ2-3	CASSWGKGANTQYF	TGTGCCAGCAGCTGGGGTAAGGGGGCTAATACGCAGTATTTT
NA	15	TRBV7-6	TRBD1	TRBJ2-7	CASSFGQGLDYEQYF	TGTGCCAGCAGCTTCGGACAGGGTCTCGACTACGAGCAGTACTTC
NA	15	TRBV28	TRBD2	TRBJ2-1	CASSFKAGGGGEQFF	TGTGCCAGCAGTTTTAAAGCGGGAGGGGGAGGCGAGCAGTTCTTC
NA	15	TRBV27	TRBD2	TRBJ2-1	CASSSSGGTYNEQFF	TGTGCCAGCAGTTCGAGCGGGGGCACCTACAATGAGCAGTTCTTC
NA	13	TRBV10-3	TRBD2	TRBJ2-7	CAISEREDYEQYF	TGTGCCATCAGTGAGCGGGAGGACTACGAGCAGTACTTC
NA	13	TRBV6-1	NA	TRBJ2-1	CASSEKHNNEQFF	TGTGCCAGCAGTGAAAAACATAACAATGAGCAGTTCTTC
few	12	TRBV5-1	NA	TRBJ1-2	CASSRGAVGYTF	TGCGCCAGCAGCCGCGGGGCGGTTGGCTACACCTTC
NA	15	TRBV6-6	NA	TRBJ1-2	CASSYGQESIYGYTF	TGTGCCAGCAGTTACGGTCAGGAAAGTATCTATGGCTACACCTTC
once	10	TRBV6-5	NA	TRBJ1-1	CASGDTEAFF	TGTGCCAGCGGGGACACTGAAGCTTTCTTT
NA	13	TRBV6-6	NA	TRBJ2-2	CASSYGTPGELFF	TGTGCCAGCAGTTACGGGACACCCGGGGAGCTGTTTTTT
NA	16	TRBV11-2	NA	TRBJ2-1	CASSPPGWRTYNEQFF	TGTGCCAGCAGCCCCCCCGGCTGGAGGACCTACAATGAGCAGTTCTTC
NA	17	TRBV4-3	TRBD1	TRBJ2-4	CASSQEVAGGAKNIQYF	TGCGCCAGCAGCCAAGAAGTAGCAGGGGGAGCCAAAAACATTCAGTACTTC
NA	17	TRBV7-7	TRBD1	TRBJ2-5	CASSLGPARGRWETQYF	TGTGCCAGCAGCTTAGGGCCGGCGAGGGGGCGGTGGGAGACCCAGTACTTC
NA	16	TRBV5-6	NA	TRBJ1-6	CASSLARAGRGSPLHF	TGTGCCAGCAGCTTGGCCAGAGCGGGCAGGGGCTCACCCCTCCACTTT
NA	13	TRBV12-5	TRBD2	TRBJ2-5	CASGPAGEETQYF	TGTGCTAGTGGCCCAGCGGGGGAAGAGACCCAGTACTTC
NA	16	TRBV7-8	NA	TRBJ2-4	CASSLGEGLAKNIQYF	TGTGCCAGCAGCTTAGGAGAAGGTCTAGCCAAAAACATTCAGTACTTC
NA	16	TRBV5-1	TRBD1	TRBJ1-2	CASSLLSLDRGNGYTF	TGCGCCAGCAGCTTGTTATCCCTTGACAGGGGTAATGGCTACACCTTC
NA	12	TRBV7-9	NA	TRBJ2-2	CAGGGGAGELFF	TGTGCCGGTGGTGGGGGTGCCGGGGAGCTGTTTTTT
NA	15	TRBV4-3	NA	TRBJ2-1	CASSQGSSSYNEQFF	TGCGCCAGCAGCCAGGGATCTAGCAGCTACAATGAGCAGTTCTTC
NA	16	TRBV4-3	TRBD2	TRBJ2-1	CASSHLSGANYNEQFF	TGCGCCAGCAGCCACTTAAGCGGGGCGAACTACAATGAGCAGTTCTTC
NA	12	TRBV7-8	NA	TRBJ1-1	CASSLGGNEAFF	TGTGCCAGCAGCTTAGGGGGTAATGAAGCTTTCTTT
few	17	TRBV9	TRBD2	TRBJ2-2	CASSVEAGVGYTGELFF	TGTGCCAGCAGCGTAGAGGCGGGAGTTGGCTACACCGGGGAGCTGTTTTTT
NA	14	TRBV5-3	NA	TRBJ2-5	CARSLSREQETQYF	TGTGCCAGAAGCTTGTCTAGGGAGCAAGAGACCCAGTACTTC
NA	14	TRBV27	TRBD1	TRBJ2-7	CASSLRPGTGEQYF	TGTGCCAGCAGTTTAAGACCGGGGACAGGCGAGCAGTACTTC
NA	14	TRBV7-8	TRBD1	TRBJ2-4	CASSRRQGKNIQYF	TGTGCCAGCAGCAGACGACAGGGGAAAAACATTCAGTACTTC